The entry below describes one T cell receptor (beta chain). The antigen remains unidentified. These donors, healthy bone marrow donors, were studied. The donors, nominally healthy at sampling, likely had unrecorded immune exposures. A multiplex PCR was run with 60 Vbeta primers and 13 Jbeta primers. Measured with immunoSEQ multiplex PCR; TCRdb has only the in-frame clones, and not every one. This sample has 200,000 to 250,000 clones, with about 81% found just once. The entry originates in a study of cytomegalovirus exposure and HLA in healthy donors. Study findings and constraints: Later work found most CMV-associated TCR beta chains apparently HLA-restricted. The classifier reportedly diagnosed cytomegalovirus status with high specificity and sensitivity.

The V gene's germline CDR1 is MNHEY and CDR2 SVGAGI. The length of the CDR3 is 15 residues. Trimming removed 4 bases at V and 7 bases at J, with 17 bases between. This TCR came from a woman in her thirties or forties in good health and CMV-seronegative. The rearrangement joins TRBV6-5 to TRBJ2-1, with D possibly TRBD2 on 6 matching bases. The sample taken for sequencing was PBMCs. The CDR3 loop is CASSSGSAGRNEQFF. CDR3 DNA sequence: TGTGCCAGCAGTTCTGGGAGTGCGGGAAGAAATGAGCAGTTCTTC.